Given below is one TCR beta chain in context. These data come from a study of lymphopenia after photon versus proton radiotherapy. Germline CDR1 MNHEY, CDR2 SMNVEV (reference sequence). Trimming took 3 bases from V and 1 from J, leaving 10 bases between them. This CDR3 contains 15 residues. Profiling relied on immunoSEQ multiplex PCR, and the TCRdb table lists in-frame clones only, not all of them. Here the sample spans more than 10,000 clones, about 85% being singletons. This specimen was peripheral blood, taken from a patient treated with photon-based radiotherapy. This TCR was sampled from a man aged 55 to 70 with pancreatic cancer. The rearrangement links TRBV27 to TRBJ2-1; the D call may be TRBD1 or TRBD2 (6 bases each). The CDR3 loop reads CASSFRGPSYNEQFF. CDR3 DNA: TGTGCCAGCAGTTTTCGGGGGCCATCCTACAATGAGCAGTTCTTC.